This T cell receptor beta chain was obtained from a study of T-cell memory formation after mild COVID-19. TCRdb reanalysed the 5' RACE reads using MiXCR and keeps one entry per CDR3 protein. The top ten clones hold less than 55% of a sample with some 86,000 distinct CDR3 sequences, 20% to 30% of them seen once. This clonotype was detected many times. This receptor was identified in a man in his late teens or twenties who had mild COVID-19 (a few samples of this study predate the infection). Cell type and time point are not known. The sample comprised PBMCs or a T cell subset sorted from them (not recorded which).

The CDR3 bases are TGCGCCAGCAGCCAAGGGGGGGGCGAGCAGTACTTC. As protein: CASSQGGGEQYF. This chain uses TRBV4-3 with TRBJ2-7; TRBD2 aligns across 7 bases. The length of the CDR3 is 12 residues. CDR1 LGHNA and CDR2 YSLEER come from the germline V gene. J was trimmed by 6 bases and V by 1 base; bases with no gene match: 0.